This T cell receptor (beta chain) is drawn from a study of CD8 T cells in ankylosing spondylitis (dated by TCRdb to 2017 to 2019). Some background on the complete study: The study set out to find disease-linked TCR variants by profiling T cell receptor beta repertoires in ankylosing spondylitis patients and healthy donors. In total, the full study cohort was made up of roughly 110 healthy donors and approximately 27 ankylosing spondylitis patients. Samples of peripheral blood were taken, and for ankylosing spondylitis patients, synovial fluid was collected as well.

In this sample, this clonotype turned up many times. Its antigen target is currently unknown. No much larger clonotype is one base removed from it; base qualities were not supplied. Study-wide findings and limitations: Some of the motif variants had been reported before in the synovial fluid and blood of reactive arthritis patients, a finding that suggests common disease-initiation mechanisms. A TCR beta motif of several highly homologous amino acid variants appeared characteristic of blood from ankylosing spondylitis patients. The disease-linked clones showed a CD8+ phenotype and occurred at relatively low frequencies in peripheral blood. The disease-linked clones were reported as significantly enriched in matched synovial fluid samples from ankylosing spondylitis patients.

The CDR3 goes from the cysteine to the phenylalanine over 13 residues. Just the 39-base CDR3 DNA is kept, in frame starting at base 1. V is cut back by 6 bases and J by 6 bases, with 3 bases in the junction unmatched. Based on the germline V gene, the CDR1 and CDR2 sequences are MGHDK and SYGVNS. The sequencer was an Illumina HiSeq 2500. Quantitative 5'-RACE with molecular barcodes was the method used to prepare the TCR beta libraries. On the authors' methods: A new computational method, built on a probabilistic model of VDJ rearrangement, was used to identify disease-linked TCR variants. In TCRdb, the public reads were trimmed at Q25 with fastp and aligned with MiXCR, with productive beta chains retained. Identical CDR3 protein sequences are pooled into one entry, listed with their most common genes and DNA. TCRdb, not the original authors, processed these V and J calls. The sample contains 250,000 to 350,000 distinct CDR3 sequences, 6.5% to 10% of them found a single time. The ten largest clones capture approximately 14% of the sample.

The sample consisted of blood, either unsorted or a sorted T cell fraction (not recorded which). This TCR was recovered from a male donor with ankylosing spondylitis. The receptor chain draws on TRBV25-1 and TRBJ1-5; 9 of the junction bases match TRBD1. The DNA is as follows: TGTGCCAGCAGACAGGGGGCCGGTCAGCCCCAGCATTTT. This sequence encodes CASRQGAGQPQHF.